This T cell receptor (beta chain) is from a study of blood T cell repertoires in COVID-19. Across the study: PBMCs, B-cell-depleted T cells, or T cells were the source of the cDNA or gDNA that made up the material.

Generated by immunoSEQ multiplex PCR, the TCRdb table keeps only in-frame clones and is missing some. The sample comprises about 230,000 clones, 80% to 90% of which are singletons, and under 2.5% rests with the top ten. The CDR3 loop spans 14 amino acids. CDR1 is SEHNR and CDR2 is FQNEAQ in the germline V gene (reference sequence). With 4 bases removed from V and 10 bases from J, the gap between germline ends came to 19 bases. Sequencing was carried out using peripheral blood. The gene calls are TRBV7-9 and TRBJ1-1; D uncertain. The receptor was isolated from a man aged 35-49 years who had recovered from COVID-19. The CDR3 here is CASSSTRVSLRAFF. In DNA, the CDR3 is TGTGCCAGCAGCTCCACTCGGGTCAGTTTAAGAGCTTTCTTT.